What follows are 5 T cell receptor beta chains derived from one specimen sequenced in a study of shared clonotypes between healthy human individuals. Clones were sequenced by immunoSEQ multiplex PCR, and TCRdb holds only the in-frame ones, with some missing. The sample yields millions of clones, approximately 95% seen once. Sample: naive CD4+ T cells sorted from blood. Specified subset: CD45RA+ positively selected. These receptors were taken from a man younger than 35 in good health.

Notes on this clone: The junction differs from germline at one of its ends, possibly a read error. The chain is built from TRBV7-7 and TRBJ2-2; D assignment may be TRBD1 or TRBD2 (5 bases each). The CDR3 sequence is 14 residues long. CDR1 and CDR2 (germline): SSHAT, FNYEAQ (reference sequence). CDR3 residues: CASSLARGEGELFF. The CDR3 DNA follows: TGTGCTAGCAGCCTAGCTAGGGGAGAGGGGGAGCTGTTTTTT.

V is TRBV30 and J is TRBJ2-1; D not certain. From germline, CDR1 is GTSNPN and CDR2 SVGIG (reference sequence). The CDR3 runs 13 residues. Deletions cut 1 base from V and 6 bases from J, with 10 bases between. CDR3 protein: CAWSGIRLNEQFF. CDR3 in DNA: TGTGCCTGGAGTGGTATCAGGCTCAATGAGCAGTTCTTC.

The chain couples TRBV18 to TRBJ2-3, with a weak D call TRBD1 (5 bases). Per the germline V gene, CDR1 is KGHSH and CDR2 is LQKENI. The germline V and J ends were trimmed by 0 bases and 0 bases, with 13 bases remaining between them. The CDR3 runs 17 residues. CDR3 sequence (DNA): TGTGCCAGCTCACCACCGGGGCGCTTTTCTAGCACAGATACGCAGTATTTT. Its translation: CASSPPGRFSSTDTQYF. Looking up the rest from reference TRBV18 and TRBJ2-3 gives the full variable domain: NAGVMQNPRHLVRRRGQEARLRCSPMKGHSHVYWYRQLPEEGLKFMVYLQKENIIDESGMPKERFSAEFPKEGPSILRIQQVVRGDSAAYFCASSPPGRFSSTDTQYFGPGTRLTVL.

Remarks on this clone: At one boundary the junction diverges from the germline segment, which might be a read error. The genes are TRBV7-7 and TRBJ2-7, with 10 bases lining up with TRBD2. Germline CDR1 and CDR2: SSHAT and FNYEAQ (reference sequence). The length of the CDR3 is 13 residues. In DNA, the CDR3 is TGTGCTAGCAGCTTTGAGCGGGAGGGCGAGCAGTACTTC. Amino acids: CASSFEREGEQYF.

The rearrangement links TRBV12-5 to TRBJ2-5, with D possibly being TRBD1 (6 bases). Trimming removed 2 bases at V and 5 bases at J, with 24 bases between. The CDR3 is made up of 18 amino acids. CDR1 and CDR2 from the germline V gene are LGHNT and FRNRAP. Written as DNA, the CDR3 is TGTGCTAGTGGTTTGCAGGGGAAGAGGGGGTTAGAGTTGGAGACCCAGTACTTC. Its translation: CASGLQGKRGLELETQYF.